Following are 26 T cell receptor beta chains from one sample sequenced in a study of blood T cell repertoires in COVID-19. TCRdb's copy holds only in-frame clones and misses some; the assay was immunoSEQ multiplex PCR. The data contain around 170,000 clones, more than 80% of them singletons. The source material was PBMCs or T cells enriched from blood (not recorded which). The origin of the receptors is a man aged 50 to 59 who had recovered from COVID-19.

This chain connects TRBV5-6 to TRBJ1-4; D is perhaps TRBD1 (5 bases). Looked up from germline, CDR1 is SGHDT and CDR2 is YYEEEE. This CDR3 contains 14 residues. V was trimmed by 4 bases and J by 5 bases, leaving 12 bases between them. CDR3: CASSQGLRNEKLFF. In nucleotides, the CDR3 is TGTGCCAGCAGCCAGGGACTCAGAAATGAAAAACTGTTTTTT.

Only one count was recorded for this clone. This chain uses TRBV19 with TRBJ1-2; D not certain. The CDR3 length is 14 residues. Germline CDR1 LNHDA, CDR2 SQIVND (reference sequence). The V end lost 5 bases, the J end lost 4 bases, and 14 bases lay between the germline ends. CDR3 DNA: TGTGCCAGTAGTGCGGGTCAAAAGGGCTATGGCTACACCTTC. Protein sequence: CASSAGQKGYGYTF.

This clone has a handful of counts. The V gene is TRBV2, the J gene TRBJ1-6; 9 bases align to TRBD1. The CDR3 runs to 14 residues. V shed 7 bases and J 6 bases; nucleotides not matched to a gene: 4. Germline-derived CDR1 and CDR2 are SNHLY and FYNNEI. The CDR3 bases are TGTGCCAGCATAGCGGGACAGGGTAATTCACCCCTCCACTTT. Its protein product is CASIAGQGNSPLHF.

The CDR3 sequence is CASSRVPGVGSTEAFF. In nucleotides, the CDR3 is TGTGCCAGCTCACGGGTTCCGGGGGTGGGGAGCACTGAAGCTTTCTTT. The V and J genes are TRBV18 and TRBJ1-1; TRBD1 is a possible D gene (5 bases). The CDR3 extends over 16 amino acids. Germline lookup yields CDR1 KGHSH and CDR2 LQKENI. The ends were cut back, 4 bases at V and 4 bases at J, with 19 bases in the middle.

The chain is built from TRBV28 and TRBJ1-1, with D tentatively TRBD1 (6 bases). CDR3 size: 14 residues. CDR1 is MDHEN and CDR2 is SYDVKM in the germline V gene. V shed 3 bases and J shed 3 bases, with 11 bases lying between them. The CDR3 DNA follows: TGTGCCAGCAGTTTCTGGGGGCGGGACACTGAAGCTTTCTTT. Encoded protein: CASSFWGRDTEAFF.

The chain joins TRBV19 to TRBJ2-6, with D perhaps matching TRBD2 (5 bases). V dropped 10 bases and J dropped 1 base, with 20 bases sitting between them. This CDR3 has 17 residues. In germline, CDR1 is LNHDA, CDR2 SQIVND (reference sequence). The CDR3 protein is CATLPDSGVSGANVLTF. CDR3 sequence (DNA): TGTGCCACCTTACCGGATTCCGGGGTATCTGGGGCCAACGTCCTGACTTTC.

The chain couples TRBV6-5 to TRBJ1-5; TRBD1 might be the D (6 bases). This CDR3 is 14 amino acids long. Germline V CDR1 and CDR2: MNHEY, SVGAGI. Trimming pared 5 bases from V and 7 bases from J, leaving 15 bases between. CDR3 residues: CASSPYAQGQPQHF. For the CDR3, the DNA is TGTGCCAGCAGTCCTTATGCCCAGGGGCAGCCCCAGCATTTT.

This sequence joins TRBV9 and TRBJ1-6; 8 positions match TRBD1. Germline loops: CDR1 SGDLS, CDR2 YYNGEE. This CDR3 has 15 amino acids. Germline trimming cut 2 bases from V and 7 bases from J; bases unmatched to any gene: 5. CDR3 nucleotide sequence: TGTGCCAGCAGCGTTGAGACAGGGGCGAATTCACCCCTCCACTTT. Protein: CASSVETGANSPLHF.

The CDR3 spells CASSPDPHTDTQYF. The CDR3 DNA is TGCGCCAGCAGCCCCGATCCACACACAGATACGCAGTATTTT. The V and J genes are TRBV4-3 and TRBJ2-3, with no clear D. This CDR3 is built from 14 residues. V lost 4 bases and J lost 2, with 10 bases in between. Germline values: CDR1 LGHNA, CDR2 YSLEER.

This chain joins TRBV3-1 (or the pseudogene TRBV3-2) and TRBJ1-1; the D is unclear. This CDR3 region has 13 residues. Germline V gene sequence: CDR1 LGHDT, CDR2 YNNKEL (reference sequence). V lost 4 bases to trimming and J lost 1 base, with 7 bases between them. The CDR3 loop reads CASSRTGNTEAFF. DNA for the CDR3: TGTGCCAGCAGCCGAACGGGGAACACTGAAGCTTTCTTT.

This clone was seen only once. This sequence joins TRBV5-1 and TRBJ2-3; 11 bases are a match to TRBD2. CDR1 is SGHRS and CDR2 is YFSETQ in the germline V gene. V was pared by 3 bases and J by 3 bases, with 6 bases of the junction left unmatched. This CDR3 is 16 amino acids long. The CDR3 sequence is CASSSNLAGGTDTQYF. The DNA for the CDR3 is TGCGCCAGCAGCTCCAATTTAGCGGGGGGGACAGATACGCAGTATTTT.

This clone was seen only once. The chain uses TRBV6-5 and TRBJ2-7, with D possibly TRBD1 on 6 matching bases. There are 14 residues in the CDR3. The V and J ends lost 3 bases and 2 bases respectively, with 11 bases between them. Germline CDR1 is MNHEY and CDR2 is SVGAGI. CDR3 region: CASSYSDRPYEQYF. In nucleotides, the CDR3 is TGTGCCAGCAGTTATAGCGACAGGCCCTACGAGCAGTACTTC.

This clone appeared once. The chain uses TRBV19 and TRBJ1-5; TRBD1 aligns across 9 bases. Germline-derived CDR1 and CDR2 are LNHDA and SQIVND (reference sequence). CDR3 length: 15 amino acids. J was trimmed by 6 bases and V by 9 bases; bases with no gene match: 12. The CDR3 sequence is CARAGTGPLSQPQHF. The CDR3 DNA follows: TGTGCCAGAGCCGGGACAGGGCCACTATCTCAGCCCCAGCATTTT.

The chain combines TRBV4-1 with TRBJ1-1; no clear D. The V and J ends lost 0 bases and 0 bases respectively, with 14 bases between them. Germline V gene sequence: CDR1 MGHRA, CDR2 YSYEKL. There are 17 residues in the CDR3. The CDR3 region has the DNA TGCGCCAGCAGCCAAGAGACAACAACGGTTATGAACACTGAAGCTTTCTTT. It is translated as CASSQETTTVMNTEAFF.

The V gene is TRBV11-2, the J gene TRBJ2-5; TRBD2 matches at 16 bases. Germline CDR1 and CDR2: SGHAT and FQNNGV. V trimming: 5 bases; J trimming: 5 bases; junction bases outside the gene matches: 8. The CDR3 loop spans 17 amino acids. CDR3 region: CASSPGLAGGGWETQYF. DNA of the CDR3: TGTGCCAGCAGCCCGGGACTAGCGGGGGGGGGCTGGGAGACCCAGTACTTC.

This CDR3 is CASSSQGAVGNTIYF. CDR3 nucleotides: TGTGCCAGCAGCTCGCAGGGGGCGGTTGGAAACACCATATATTTT. The chain carries TRBV6-6 and TRBJ1-3; the match to TRBD1 covers 8 bases. The germline V gene has CDR1 MNHNY and CDR2 SVGAGI (reference sequence). After removal of 6 bases from V and 3 bases from J, the junction contained 7 bases not matched to a gene. This CDR3 is built from 15 residues.

The CDR3 bases are TGTGCCAGCAGTTACCAAGGGGAAAACTACGAGCAGTACTTC. Translating gives CASSYQGENYEQYF. V and J are TRBV6-6 and TRBJ2-7; possibly TRBD1 for D (5 bases). Per germline, CDR1 MNHNY and CDR2 SVGAGI (reference sequence). This CDR3 region has 14 residues. Trimming pared 2 bases from V and 3 bases from J, leaving 11 bases between.

The chain has TRBV5-5 and TRBJ2-7; 13 bases are shared with TRBD2. The CDR3 contains 17 residues. Unmatched junction bases numbered 11, after V lost 0 bases and J lost 8 bases. Per germline, CDR1 SGHKS and CDR2 YYEKEE (reference sequence). CDR3 amino acids: CASSLAGGTSGVLKQYF. The DNA for the CDR3 is TGTGCCAGCAGCTTGGCCGGAGGGACTAGCGGGGTTTTGAAGCAGTACTTC.

The rearrangement uses TRBV2 and TRBJ2-3; 9 bases align to TRBD2. Trimming at V came to 6 bases and at J to 5 bases, leaving 6 bases not matched to a gene. The CDR3 contains 14 residues. Looked up from germline, CDR1 is SNHLY and CDR2 is FYNNEI. CDR3 DNA sequence: TGTGCCAGCAGGGTAGCGGGGGAGGGAGATACGCAGTATTTT. Protein: CASRVAGEGDTQYF.

The V gene is TRBV28, the J gene TRBJ1-1; no definite D call. Germline V gene lookup returns CDR1 MDHEN and CDR2 SYDVKM. This CDR3 comprises 12 residues. V shed 10 bases and J shed 1 base, with 10 bases lying between them. The CDR3 loop is CATRVPNTEAFF. CDR3 bases: TGTGCCACCCGGGTTCCGAACACTGAAGCTTTCTTT.

The CDR3 region is CASSDSSPGTDTQYF. The CDR3 coding sequence is TGTGCCAGCAGTGATAGCAGCCCTGGCACAGATACGCAGTATTTT. The chain couples TRBV25-1 to TRBJ2-3; unclear D gene. CDR3 length equals 15 residues. Germline loops: CDR1 MGHDK, CDR2 SYGVNS. The V and J ends lost 3 bases and 1 base respectively, with 11 bases between them.

This clone was observed a handful of times. This chain joins TRBV24-1 and TRBJ1-5; a weak D match, TRBD1 (5 bases). In germline, CDR1 is KGHDR, CDR2 SFDVKD. Trimming shortened V by 4 bases and J by 6 bases, and 15 bases separated the two germline ends. This CDR3 has 15 amino acids. CDR3 sequence reads: CATSDRQLSGQPQHF. CDR3 sequence (DNA): TGTGCCACCAGTGACAGACAGCTTAGCGGTCAGCCCCAGCATTTT.

The rearrangement uses TRBV14 and TRBJ2-2; D not resolved. This CDR3 spans 15 amino acids. Germline loops: CDR1 SGHDN, CDR2 FVKESK. Trimming cost V 1 base and J 0 bases, with 6 bases left between them. The CDR3 DNA reads as TGTGCCAGCAGCCAAGGTCCATCGAACACCGGGGAGCTGTTTTTT. Translating gives CASSQGPSNTGELFF.

In this sample, this clone turned up once. The genes are TRBV6-4 and TRBJ2-3; 8 positions match TRBD1. From germline, CDR1 is MRHNA and CDR2 SNTAGT. Trimming removed 5 bases from V and 0 bases from J; junction bases left unmatched: 4. CDR3 length: 15 residues. CDR3 sequence (DNA): TGTGCCAGCAGTTTCTCAGGGGGCAGCACAGATACGCAGTATTTT. Its translation: CASSFSGGSTDTQYF.

The sample holds a few counts of this clone. This rearrangement joins TRBV3-1 (or the pseudogene TRBV3-2) to TRBJ2-7, with no clear D. V was trimmed by 5 bases and J by 5 bases, leaving 10 bases between them. Germline V CDR1 and CDR2: LGHDT, YNNKEL (reference sequence). The CDR3 covers 12 residues. The CDR3 nucleotides are TGTGCCAGCAGCTACAGTGCTGACGAGCAGTACTTC. Its protein product is CASSYSADEQYF.

V is TRBV7-8 and J is TRBJ1-3; no definite D call. Per the germline V gene, CDR1 is SGHVS and CDR2 is FQNEAQ. The V end lost 1 base, the J end lost 2 bases, and 9 bases lay between the germline ends. The CDR3 spans 15 residues. CDR3 protein: CASSLESGTGNTIYF. The CDR3 nucleotides read TGTGCCAGCAGCTTAGAATCCGGGACTGGAAACACCATATATTTT.